These 10 T cell receptor beta chains share one sample of origin, sequenced in a study of T cells in tumors after PD-1 blockade. Profiling relied on immunoSEQ multiplex PCR, and the TCRdb table lists in-frame clones only, not all of them. The data show under 75,000 clones, 74% seen once. The input for sequencing was PBMCs, taken after anti-PD-1 treatment. Receptor source: a human donor with basal cell carcinoma.

This chain connects TRBV7-2 to TRBJ1-5; possible D gene TRBD1, 6 bases. The CDR3 length is 17 residues. The germline V gene encodes CDR1 SGHTA and CDR2 FQGNSA. The ends were cut back, 1 base at V and 6 bases at J, with 19 bases in the middle. CDR3 sequence: CASSLGFGGVGAQPQHF. CDR3 bases: TGTGCCAGCAGCTTAGGTTTCGGGGGCGTAGGGGCTCAGCCCCAGCATTTT.

Only one count was recorded for this clone. This chain links TRBV5-1 with TRBJ1-6, with 9 positions matching TRBD1. The CDR3 contains 14 residues. V dropped 5 bases and J dropped 7; count of bases not matched to a gene: 4. The germline CDR1 and CDR2 sequences are SGHRS and YFSETQ. CDR3 region: CASSTGGGNSPLHF. The CDR3 DNA reads as TGCGCCAGCAGTACAGGGGGCGGAAATTCACCCCTCCACTTT.

The rearrangement links TRBV7-2 to TRBJ2-5, with 9 bases aligning to TRBD2. The length of the CDR3 is 15 residues. V dropped 5 bases and J dropped 5; count of bases not matched to a gene: 9. Germline CDR1 and CDR2: SGHTA and FQGNSA. CDR3 nucleotides: TGTGCCAGCAGCCCCCAGAGCGGGGGGCGGGAGACCCAGTACTTC. Protein product: CASSPQSGGRETQYF.

The chain joins TRBV4-1 to TRBJ1-6; 9 bases match TRBD1. The germline gives CDR1 MGHRA, CDR2 YSYEKL. Trimming took 6 bases from V and 7 from J; bases not matched to a gene: 7. The CDR3 totals 15 residues. CDR3 region: CASRSMGQGNSPLHF. The CDR3 DNA reads TGCGCCAGCAGAAGTATGGGACAGGGAAATTCACCCCTCCACTTT.

This clone was detected only once. This chain connects TRBV5-1 to TRBJ1-6; TRBD1 matches 8 bases. The CDR3 consists of 15 residues. After removal of 3 bases from V and 8 bases from J, the junction contained 7 bases not matched to a gene. CDR1 SGHRS and CDR2 YFSETQ come from the germline V gene. For the CDR3, the DNA is TGCGCCAGCAGCTCGGACAGGGAATCTTATTCACCCCTCCACTTT. Encoded protein: CASSSDRESYSPLHF.

About this clone itself: Other nucleotide sequences in the sample specify the same CDR3. This sequence joins TRBV6-1 and TRBJ2-3; the D call may be TRBD1 or TRBD2 (6 bases each). The CDR3 loop spans 15 amino acids. V was cut by 2 bases and J by 3 bases, with 12 bases left in between. CDR1 and CDR2 (germline): MNHNS, SASEGT. The CDR3 region is CASSERQGRTDTQYF. In DNA, the CDR3 is TGTGCCAGCAGTGAAAGGCAGGGGAGGACAGATACGCAGTATTTT.

The chain combines TRBV3-1 (or the pseudogene TRBV3-2) with TRBJ1-4; D possibly corresponds to TRBD1 (6 bases). In germline, CDR1 is LGHDT, CDR2 YNNKEL (reference sequence). V was clipped by 2 bases and J by 8 bases, with 15 bases between them. The length of the CDR3 is 15 residues. The CDR3 DNA sequence: TGTGCCAGCAGCCAACAACAGGGATTTGGGGAAAAACTGTTTTTT. Protein: CASSQQQGFGEKLFF.

The chain carries TRBV18 and TRBJ1-3; TRBD1 agrees at 8 bases. The CDR3 has 17 amino acids. Trimming took 4 bases from V and 0 from J; bases not matched to a gene: 8. Germline V gives CDR1 KGHSH, CDR2 LQKENI. The CDR3 DNA sequence: TGTGCCAGCTCACGGCCCACAGGGGGAAGCTCTGGAAACACCATATATTTT. Residues: CASSRPTGGSSGNTIYF.

The chain is built from TRBV3-1 (or the pseudogene TRBV3-2) and TRBJ1-1; maybe TRBD1 (5 bases). The germline V gene has CDR1 LGHDT and CDR2 YNNKEL (reference sequence). Between the trimmed V and J ends, which lost 1 base and 5 bases, there was a span of 8 bases. This CDR3 is 13 amino acids long. The CDR3 reads CASSQGQQTEAFF. CDR3 nucleotides: TGTGCCAGCAGCCAAGGACAGCAGACTGAAGCTTTCTTT.

The J gene is TRBJ2-7, the V gene TRBV29-1; D might be TRBD1 (6 bases). Deletions cut 2 bases from V and 7 bases from J, with 21 bases between. The V gene's germline CDR1 is SQVTM and CDR2 ANQGSEA. CDR3 length: 15 residues. The chain's CDR3 is CSVEIKAGATMEQYF. CDR3 in DNA: TGCAGCGTTGAAATAAAGGCAGGGGCGACTATGGAGCAGTACTTC.